This is a list of T cell receptor beta chains from one sample in a study of T cell responses to AZD1222 COVID-19 vaccine. Measured with immunoSEQ multiplex PCR; TCRdb has only the in-frame clones, and not every one. The data show around 170,000 clones, 88% seen once. The sample here was peripheral blood, taken 28 days after the second AZD1222 dose. The receptors come from an adult who received the AZD1222 COVID-19 vaccine. Each CDR3 is given with its conserved first and last residue. A D gene is named only where the DNA matches it firmly. Size values are once, few and many counts, or a class for expanded clones, and some rows have none.

D | J | size | length | V | DNA | CDR3
. | TRBJ1-4 | . | 15 | TRBV6-5 | TGTGCCAGCAGACCCGCAGGGGCAACTAATGAAAAACTGTTTTTT | CASRPAGATNEKLFF
TRBD2 | TRBJ2-3 | . | 15 | TRBV7-2 | TGTGCCAGCAGCGTTACTAGCGGCTTCACAGATACGCAGTATTTT | CASSVTSGFTDTQYF
. | TRBJ1-2 | . | 13 | TRBV29-1 | TGCAGCGTTGGGTCAACAGGTCTCTATGGCTACACCTTC | CSVGSTGLYGYTF
TRBD1 | TRBJ2-7 | . | 11 | TRBV5-4 | TGTGCCAGCAGACAGGGGGACGAGCAGTACTTC | CASRQGDEQYF
. | TRBJ2-3 | . | 12 | TRBV12-5 | TGTGCTAGTGGTCCGGACCCAGATACGCAGTATTTT | CASGPDPDTQYF
. | TRBJ1-6 | . | 14 | TRBV6-4 | TGTGCCAGCAGTGACTCGACGGGGAATTCACCCCTCCACTTT | CASSDSTGNSPLHF
. | TRBJ1-5 | . | 21 | TRBV28 | TGTGCCAGCAGTTTATCAGGCGGACCCGTCGTCGGTACCCATAGCAATCAGCCCCAGCATTTT | CASSLSGGPVVGTHSNQPQHF
TRBD1 | TRBJ1-5 | . | 14 | TRBV29-1 | TGCAGCGTTGGAGGACAGGGGAGCAATCAGCCCCAGCATTTT | CSVGGQGSNQPQHF
TRBD1 | TRBJ2-7 | . | 15 | TRBV2 | TGTGCCAGCAGTATATCGGACAGGGCAGCCTACGAGCAGTACTTC | CASSISDRAAYEQYF
. | TRBJ1-4 | . | 13 | TRBV29-1 | TGCAGCGTGGGCCCAGCAACTAATGAAAAACTGTTTTTT | CSVGPATNEKLFF
. | TRBJ2-7 | medium-sized | 14 | TRBV4-2 | TGTGCCAGCAGCCAAGATTTGGAGGTTGACGAGCAGTACTTC | CASSQDLEVDEQYF
TRBD2 | TRBJ2-6 | . | 14 | TRBV11-3 | TGTGCCAGCTCCCGGGGGGCTGGGGCCAACGTCCTGACTTTC | CASSRGAGANVLTF
TRBD1 | TRBJ1-2 | few | 17 | TRBV6-2/TRBV6-3 | TGTGCCAGCAGTTATGGCTTAAGCAGGGGGAACGACTATGGCTACACCTTC | CASSYGLSRGNDYGYTF
. | TRBJ1-1 | . | 14 | TRBV4-2 | TGTGCCAGCAGCCAAGGGACAGTGAACACTGAAGCTTTCTTT | CASSQGTVNTEAFF
TRBD2 | TRBJ2-2 | . | 14 | TRBV30 | TGTGCCTGGCGCGGGGGGATGAACACCGGGGAGCTGTTTTTT | CAWRGGMNTGELFF
TRBD2 | TRBJ2-3 | . | 16 | TRBV9 | TGTGCCAGCAGCGTCGTCACTAGCGGGGGGGTTGATACGCAGTATTTT | CASSVVTSGGVDTQYF
. | TRBJ2-1 | . | 15 | TRBV2 | TGTGCCAGCAGACGGGACAAGGTAAATTACAATGAGCAGTTCTTC | CASRRDKVNYNEQFF
. | TRBJ1-1 | . | 15 | TRBV5-1 | TGCGCCAGCAGCTTGGGACGGGGGGTGAACACTGAAGCTTTCTTT | CASSLGRGVNTEAFF
. | TRBJ2-7 | . | 15 | TRBV5-4 | TGTGCCAGCAGCTTTGTGATTGGCGAGAGAGCGGAGCAGTACTTC | CASSFVIGERAEQYF
. | TRBJ2-2 | once | 16 | TRBV7-9 | TGTGCCAGCAGCTTAATGGTAGCGGCTAACACCGGGGAGCTGTTTTTT | CASSLMVAANTGELFF
. | TRBJ2-7 | . | 15 | TRBV9 | TGTGCCAGCAGCGTCAGGGGAGACGTTTCCTACGAGCAGTACTTC | CASSVRGDVSYEQYF
. | TRBJ2-7 | once | 14 | TRBV19 | TGTGCCAGTAGTCCCGATGCGGTCTCCTACGAGCAGTACTTC | CASSPDAVSYEQYF
. | TRBJ2-3 | . | 13 | TRBV2 | TGTGCCAGCAGTACTAGCCTGGGAGATACGCAGTATTTT | CASSTSLGDTQYF
TRBD2 | TRBJ2-7 | . | 15 | TRBV7-9 | TGTGCCAGCAGCCCACTAGCGGGGGCCCCCTACGAGCAGTACTTC | CASSPLAGAPYEQYF
TRBD2 | TRBJ2-7 | once | 14 | TRBV28 | TGTGCCAGCAGAAAAGCGGGGGCCCCCTACGAGCAGTACTTC | CASRKAGAPYEQYF
. | TRBJ1-1 | few | 14 | TRBV9 | TGTGCCAGCAGCGCCGCTCAGACGAACACTGAAGCTTTCTTT | CASSAAQTNTEAFF
. | TRBJ1-2 | once | 15 | TRBV6-5 | TGTGCCAGCAGTTACTCGAGAGCAGGGAACTATGGCTACACCTTC | CASSYSRAGNYGYTF
. | TRBJ1-2 | once | 14 | TRBV4-3 | TGCGCCAGCAGCCAAGTAGGAGGGTTCCGGGGCTACACCTTC | CASSQVGGFRGYTF
. | TRBJ1-6 | . | 12 | TRBV2 | TGTGCCAGCAGAGGGGCCTCGATAGCCCTCCACTTT | CASRGASIALHF
. | TRBJ2-2 | . | 14 | TRBV24-1 | TGTGCCACCAGTGATCCGGCGAGGTCCGGGGAGCTGTTTTTT | CATSDPARSGELFF
. | TRBJ2-7 | . | 17 | TRBV28 | TGTGCCAGCACCACCCCCGGGGGATCCCTTAGCTCCTACGAGCAGTACTTC | CASTTPGGSLSSYEQYF
. | TRBJ2-1 | . | 16 | TRBV18 | TGTGCCAGCTCACCACAGGGGGGCCTCTCCTACAATGAGCAGTTCTTC | CASSPQGGLSYNEQFF
TRBD1 | TRBJ1-5 | few | 13 | TRBV10-3 | TGTGCCATCAGTGTTGACAGGGTACAGCCCCAGCATTTT | CAISVDRVQPQHF
TRBD1 | TRBJ1-1 | . | 18 | TRBV27 | TGTGCCAGCAGTTTTTCACTAGGACAGGGGGTAAGCGGACGTGGGGCTTTCTTT | CASSFSLGQGVSGRGAFF
TRBD1 | TRBJ2-7 | few | 14 | TRBV7-9 | TGTGCCAGCAGCCAAGGACAGGGGGGCTACGAGCAGTACTTC | CASSQGQGGYEQYF
. | TRBJ2-2 | . | 12 | TRBV9 | TGTGCCAGCAGCGTATCAGCCGGGGAGCTGTTTTTT | CASSVSAGELFF
. | TRBJ2-1 | . | 11 | TRBV25-1 | TGTGCCAGCAGTTGGGGGAATGAGCAGTTCTTC | CASSWGNEQFF
. | TRBJ2-7 | . | 13 | TRBV3-1/TRBV3-2 | TGTGCCAGCAGCAAACTAAGCTCCTACGAGCAGTACTTC | CASSKLSSYEQYF
TRBD2 | TRBJ2-7 | . | 13 | TRBV30 | TGTGCCTGGAGTTTGGGAGGGCATCGCGAGCAGTACTTC | CAWSLGGHREQYF
. | TRBJ2-5 | once | 13 | TRBV9 | TGTGCCAGCAGCGTCGGCAGTGGAGAGACCCAGTACTTC | CASSVGSGETQYF
TRBD1 | TRBJ1-1 | . | 13 | TRBV7-3 | TGTGCCAGCAGCCTGACAGGGCGGACTGAAGCTTTCTTT | CASSLTGRTEAFF
TRBD1 | TRBJ1-2 | once | 16 | TRBV7-9 | TGTGCCAGCAGCTTAGCCCTGACAGGGTCTAACTATGGCTACACCTTC | CASSLALTGSNYGYTF
. | TRBJ2-1 | . | 15 | TRBV4-2 | TGTGCCAGCAGCCAAACGCGGTACTCCTACAATGAGCAGTTCTTC | CASSQTRYSYNEQFF
. | TRBJ2-7 | few | 13 | TRBV9 | TGTGCCAGCAGCGTAGGGGACAACTACGAGCAGTACTTC | CASSVGDNYEQYF
TRBD1 | TRBJ1-6 | . | 16 | TRBV18 | TGTGCCAGCTCACCCCAACAGGGGGCTGGTAATTCACCCCTCCACTTT | CASSPQQGAGNSPLHF
. | TRBJ2-1 | . | 12 | TRBV7-9 | TGTGCCAGCGGACGGGGGCACAATGAGCAGTTCTTC | CASGRGHNEQFF
. | TRBJ1-4 | . | 14 | TRBV6-1 | TGTGCCAGCAGTGATCCGGAAGGTGGGGAAAAACTGTTTTTT | CASSDPEGGEKLFF
. | TRBJ1-4 | . | 15 | TRBV5-6 | TGTGCCAGCAGCTTTATAGGGAGATCTAATGAAAAACTGTTTTTT | CASSFIGRSNEKLFF
TRBD1 | TRBJ2-7 | . | 14 | TRBV29-1 | TGCAGCGTTGCCAGGCAGGGGGCTACCTACGAGCAGTACTTC | CSVARQGATYEQYF
. | TRBJ1-1 | . | 13 | TRBV4-1 | TGCGCCAGCAGCGACGGGAGGCACACTGAAGCTTTCTTT | CASSDGRHTEAFF
. | TRBJ1-4 | . | 13 | TRBV5-1 | TGCGCCAGCACGAAGGGGAAGAACGAAAAACTGTTTTTT | CASTKGKNEKLFF
. | TRBJ2-5 | . | 14 | TRBV5-1 | TGCGCCAGCAGCTTTTCTAGCGTCCAAGAGACCCAGTACTTC | CASSFSSVQETQYF